These T cell receptor beta chains were read from a single sample in a study of identical twins. TCRdb reprocessed the 5' RACE reads via MiXCR and lists one record per CDR3 protein. This repertoire shows just over 450,000 distinct CDR3 sequences, about 14% found once; its top ten account for around 0.52%. This sample was shared with a second study, whose subject was yellow fever vaccine responses in identical twins.

The sequencing input was CD4+ T cells sorted from blood. These receptors all stem from a young woman in good health. The CDR3 runs from the conserved cysteine through the conserved F or W. A D gene is named only where the DNA matches it firmly. Size tells how often a clone was seen (once, few, many) or the class of an expanded clone, and some rows leave it out.

TRBV20-1	TRBJ2-1	.	.	TGCAGTGCTAGAGATCCGAGACAGGCGGGGAATGAGCAGTTCTTC	CSARDPRQAGNEQFF
TRBV12-3/TRBV12-4	TRBJ2-6	.	few	TGTGCCAGCAGTTTTGGGGGCCGTCCCTCTGGGGCCAACGTCCTGACTTTC	CASSFGGRPSGANVLTF
TRBV11-2	TRBJ2-2	.	few	TGTGCCAGCAGCTTGTCCCTAGCGACTAACACCGGGGAGCTGTTTTTT	CASSLSLATNTGELFF
TRBV10-1	TRBJ2-1	.	.	TGCGCCAGCAGTGAGTCGGTAGGGGGAAAGAATGAGCAGTTCTTC	CASSESVGGKNEQFF
TRBV20-1	TRBJ2-3	TRBD1	.	TGCAGTGCTAGCCGGACAGGTCAAATCGATACGCAGTATTTT	CSASRTGQIDTQYF
TRBV28	TRBJ1-5	.	.	TGTGCCAGCAGTTTTGGGACACAGGGCAATCAGCCCCAGCATTTT	CASSFGTQGNQPQHF
TRBV5-1	TRBJ2-1	TRBD2	few	TGCGCCAGCAGCAAAGGGACTAGCGGGAACTACAATGAGCAGTTCTTC	CASSKGTSGNYNEQFF
TRBV6-5	TRBJ2-3	TRBD1	many	TGTGCCAGCAGTTATCGGCAGGGGGCGATGGATACGCAGTATTTT	CASSYRQGAMDTQYF
TRBV28	TRBJ1-6	.	.	TGTGCCAGCAGTTTAAGGCAGTCATCTTCACCCCTCCACTTT	CASSLRQSSSPLHF
TRBV19	TRBJ2-5	.	few	TGTGCCAGTAGTGCCGGGACAAACAGGAGAGAGACCCAGTACTTC	CASSAGTNRRETQYF
TRBV20-1	TRBJ2-7	TRBD2	few	TGCAGTGCTAGTCCTCCGGGACTAGCGGGAAACGAGCAGTACTTC	CSASPPGLAGNEQYF
TRBV15	TRBJ2-5	TRBD1	few	TGTGCCACCAGCAGCTGGTTGCAGGGGGCTAAGGAGACCCAGTACTTC	CATSSWLQGAKETQYF
TRBV5-6	TRBJ1-5	.	.	TGTGCCAGCAGCTTGGCCCTTAGCAATCAGCCCCAGCATTTT	CASSLALSNQPQHF
TRBV10-3	TRBJ1-2	.	few	TGTGCCATCAGTGCGGCAGAAAACGCAGGCTACACCTTC	CAISAAENAGYTF
TRBV4-2	TRBJ2-7	.	.	TGTGCCAGCAGCCAAGGGTTCGGGGCCTACGAGCAGTACTTC	CASSQGFGAYEQYF
TRBV7-9	TRBJ1-6	.	.	TGTGCCAGCAGCTTAGGGATCGAGTTTTCACCCCTCCACTTT	CASSLGIEFSPLHF
TRBV19	TRBJ2-4	.	once	TGTGCCAGTAGCCCGGGGGACAAGCGAAACATTCAGTACTTC	CASSPGDKRNIQYF
TRBV29-1	TRBJ2-3	.	few	TGCAGCGTTGATGGGGGGCAGACAGATACGCAGTATTTT	CSVDGGQTDTQYF
TRBV20-1	TRBJ1-4	TRBD1	many	TGCAGTGCTACCGGAGGACAGGAACTGTTTTTT	CSATGGQELFF
TRBV7-2	TRBJ2-7	.	few	TGTGCCAGCAGCTTTCTATCTGCGATTACCTACGAGCAGTACTTC	CASSFLSAITYEQYF
TRBV6-2/TRBV6-3	TRBJ2-1	TRBD2	few	TGTGCCAGCAGTCCGAAGCCTCCGGGACTAGCGGGAGAGGAGCAGTTCTTC	CASSPKPPGLAGEEQFF
TRBV6-5	TRBJ2-7	.	.	TGTGCCAGCAGTTGGGGGGCGGTCGGCCGAGGGGTCCCCTACGAGCAGTACTTC	CASSWGAVGRGVPYEQYF
TRBV3-1	TRBJ2-5	.	few	TGTGCCAGCAGCCAAGACCCCGACATGATCTCTAAGTACTTC	CASSQDPDMISKYF
TRBV4-2	TRBJ2-5	TRBD1	.	TGTGCCAGCAGCCAAGATACGGGGACAGGGCAAGAGACCCAGTACTTC	CASSQDTGTGQETQYF
TRBV28	TRBJ2-3	TRBD2	.	TGTGCCAGCAGTCCTCTAGCGGCAAGCACAGATACGCAGTATTTT	CASSPLAASTDTQYF
TRBV20-1	TRBJ2-7	TRBD2	.	TGCAGTGCTAGAGATGTCCAGGGAGGGACCTACGAGCAGTACTTC	CSARDVQGGTYEQYF
TRBV29-1	TRBJ2-1	.	many	TGCAGCGTTGTCGGCTCCTACAATGAGCAGTTCTTC	CSVVGSYNEQFF
TRBV27	TRBJ2-1	.	.	TGTGCCAGCAGTTTTCTTCCCTACAATGAGCAGTTCTTC	CASSFLPYNEQFF
TRBV2	TRBJ2-7	TRBD1	.	TGTGCCAGCAGTAAATCATTGGGACAGGGATACGAGCAGTACTTC	CASSKSLGQGYEQYF
TRBV20-1	TRBJ2-3	TRBD1	few	TGCAGTGCTAGGGGCGACAGGGGGTGGGCAGATACGCAGTATTTT	CSARGDRGWADTQYF
TRBV2	TRBJ2-7	TRBD2	.	TGTGCCAGCAGTGAGCCTGGACTAGCGGGGGGGCATCTTTTCTACGAGCAGTACTTC	CASSEPGLAGGHLFYEQYF
TRBV9	TRBJ1-4	.	.	TGTGCCAGCAGCGTAGTCCCGTCGGGGGAAAAACTGTTTTTT	CASSVVPSGEKLFF
TRBV5-1	TRBJ2-1	.	.	TGCGCCAGCAAGAGACAGCCCGAGGATGAGCAGTTCTTC	CASKRQPEDEQFF
TRBV11-1	TRBJ2-6	.	.	TGTGCCAGCAGCCTCCTGGCGAGGAGGGGAAAAGTCTCTGGGGCCAACGTCCTGACTTTC	CASSLLARRGKVSGANVLTF
TRBV6-2/TRBV6-3	TRBJ2-7	.	.	TGTGCCAGCAGTTACTCAGGGCGTGTGAGCTCCTACGAGCAGTACTTC	CASSYSGRVSSYEQYF
TRBV6-1	TRBJ2-7	.	.	TGTGCCAGCAGTGAAGGGGCTCACGAGCAGTACTTC	CASSEGAHEQYF
TRBV10-3	TRBJ2-1	TRBD2	few	TGTGCCATCAGTCTTCTAGCGGGAAACAATGAGCAGTTCTTC	CAISLLAGNNEQFF
TRBV3-1	TRBJ1-1	TRBD1	.	TGTGCCAGCAGCCAGATTCAGGGACAGGGGTCCACTGAAGCTTTCTTT	CASSQIQGQGSTEAFF
TRBV7-2	TRBJ2-1	TRBD2	few	TGTGCCAGCAGCCCGGGACTAGCGGAGCAGTTCTTC	CASSPGLAEQFF
TRBV28	TRBJ2-1	.	few	TGTGCCAGCAGTTTAGAACAGGGAATCCGGAGCGAGCAGTTCTTC	CASSLEQGIRSEQFF
TRBV4-3	TRBJ2-1	TRBD2	few	TGCGCCAGCAGCCAACTGACTAGCGGGCCTTCCTACAATGAGCAGTTCTTC	CASSQLTSGPSYNEQFF
TRBV28	TRBJ2-1	TRBD2	.	TGTGCCAGCAGACCGCACGGGGGGACCAATGAGCAGTTCTTC	CASRPHGGTNEQFF
TRBV28	TRBJ2-7	TRBD2	.	TGTGCCAGCAGCGGACCTAGCGGGGGGCCCTACGAGCAGTACTTC	CASSGPSGGPYEQYF
TRBV4-1	TRBJ2-7	TRBD1	many	TGCGCCAGCAGCCAAGGTTTAGACAACAGGGGAGCCTACGAGCAGTACTTC	CASSQGLDNRGAYEQYF
TRBV29-1	TRBJ2-7	.	.	TGCAGCCCAGTAGGGTTCTACGAGCAGTACTTC	CSPVGFYEQYF
TRBV5-1	TRBJ2-5	.	.	TGCGCCAGCAGCTTGCTAGGACAGAACCAAGAGACCCAGTACTTC	CASSLLGQNQETQYF
TRBV6-4	TRBJ2-3	TRBD2	.	TGTGCCAGCAGTGAAGCGGGGCACACAGATACGCAGTATTTT	CASSEAGHTDTQYF
TRBV20-1	TRBJ2-3	.	few	TGCAGTGCTAGATCAGCTGACACAGATACGCAGTATTTT	CSARSADTDTQYF
TRBV6-2/TRBV6-3	TRBJ2-1	TRBD2	.	TGTGCCAGCAGTTACGGCCTAGCGGGAGGGCCTCCGTTCTTC	CASSYGLAGGPPFF
TRBV29-1	TRBJ2-1	TRBD2	few	TGCAGCGTCGCCCCACTAGCGGGGGTACCTCTGAATGAGCAGTTCTTC	CSVAPLAGVPLNEQFF
TRBV6-5	TRBJ2-2	.	few	TGTGCCAGCAGTTATAGAAGAACCGGGGAGCTGTTTTTT	CASSYRRTGELFF
TRBV15	TRBJ2-5	.	.	TGTGCCACCAGCACCGGGACGGCGGAAGAGACCCAGTACTTC	CATSTGTAEETQYF
TRBV5-4	TRBJ2-7	.	few	TGTGCCAGCAGCTTGGTGGCAAGCCCCGAGCAGTACTTC	CASSLVASPEQYF